This TCR beta chain was observed in a study of blood T cell repertoires in COVID-19. Study in general: Samples came from the United States, Italy and Spain, spanning acute and convalescent COVID-19. Sample material is recorded as cDNA or gDNA derived from T cells, B-cell-depleted T cells, or PBMCs.

In the original analysis: Estimation of nucleated cell counts was performed using reference gene primer amplification. Clones were sequenced by immunoSEQ multiplex PCR, and TCRdb holds only the in-frame ones, with some missing. The V and J calls and the clone size are those of that table, but D and trimming were determined from the DNA. The data show about 110,000 clones, 82% seen once. The CDR3 sequence is 16 residues long. The trim removed 3 bases at V and 5 bases at J, leaving 7 bases unmatched. Germline CDR1 is LGHNA and CDR2 is YNFKEQ. The TCR originated in a woman aged 60-75 years with acute or convalescent COVID-19. Sample: peripheral blood. V and J are TRBV4-2 and TRBJ2-5; TRBD2 aligns across 12 bases. CDR3 residues: CASSHTLAGGIETQYF. As DNA, the CDR3 is TGTGCCAGCAGCCACACCCTAGCGGGGGGGATCGAGACCCAGTACTTC.